This T cell receptor (beta chain) came from a study of shared clonotypes between healthy human individuals (dated by TCRdb to the early 2020s). Describing the broader study: The cohort included a few men and a couple of women between 18 and 49 years of age. For each donor, three plates each were used for CD4 naive and CD4 memory, two plates were used for CD8 naive, and one plate was used for CD8 memory. To estimate repertoire size and how much clonotypes are shared between individuals, the study performed deep sequencing of blood TCR repertoires from five healthy adults. Libraries were prepared and TCR repertoires were sequenced by different laboratories using diverse techniques, in order to increase sequencing depth and limit assay-specific biases. Between about 0.94 and 8.9 billion PBMCs per donor were obtained by leukapheresis.

Details on this clone: Its recognized antigen is unknown. The input lacks base qualities; no much larger clone sits a single base away.

TCR CDR3 regions were amplified from genomic DNA by multiplex PCR using the deep immunoSEQ assay. Extracted genomic DNA from each cell subset was spread evenly across all wells of several immunoSEQ 96-well plates, with each plate serving as a replicate. Each replicate PCR for sorted subsets received approximately 200 ng genomic DNA, equal to some 32,000 T cell genomes. Purified libraries were measured with a Qubit 3.0 fluorometer, size-checked on a Bioanalyzer 2100, and measured again with the KAPA Library Quantification kit. A separate single-read 150-cycle Illumina NextSeq 550 flow cell was used to sequence each immunoSEQ 96-well plate. The authors' pipeline ran thus. The immunoSEQ output contained only junctional sequences without quality scores, so filtering could not match that applied to full-length reads. To assign V/J genes and CDR3, sequences were annotated using PyIR, a Python wrapper for IgBLAST v1.9, with IMGT germline references. Reads were removed for weak V/J assignments (E-value above 1e-6), missing CDR3, stop codons, out-of-frame junctions, or ambiguous translated residues. V3J clonotypes were defined as sequences sharing the same inferred V gene, J gene, and CDR3 amino acid sequence. Percentage overlap between repertoires was computed as shared unique clonotypes divided by the size of the smaller repertoire. Three approaches were used to assess repertoire richness: RTK rarefaction, the Chao1 estimator, and Recon v2.1 estimates of unobserved clonotypes. Generation probabilities were computed with OLGA for all TCRbeta clonotypes obtained by the gDNA method from several donors. TCRdb provides this immuneACCESS table in a form limited to in-frame rearrangements. Some clones are lacking; in checked studies, under half of them reflect an unresolved V gene, and why the rest are absent is not known. That table supplies the V and J calls and clone size; D and trimming were determined from the DNA. Counted in this sample were approximately 2.1 million clones; about 92% of them appeared once. The ten biggest clones cover 0.39% of the sample.

Healthy HIV-negative adults with no recently reported acute infections or vaccinations were included as donors. All donors were Caucasian adults living in Nashville, Tennessee, USA. CD4+ T cells were enriched through magnetic negative selection, after which naive cells were positively selected on CD45RA and the remaining negative fraction served as the memory subset. Blood was collected by leukapheresis, and PBMCs were isolated by Ficoll-Histopaque density gradient centrifugation and then cryopreserved in liquid nitrogen vapor phase. Purity and quantity of every magnetically sorted T cell population were checked by analytical flow cytometry. Genomic DNA was isolated from each sorted fraction and quantified by UV absorbance on a Nanodrop 2000c. The research as a whole found: Higher generation probabilities were observed for clonotypes shared by all four sorted-subset donors than for non-shared clonotypes. Across a handful of donors, about 5.2% of naive CD4, roughly 3.8% of naive CD8, roughly 2.3% of memory CD4, and about 0.44% of memory CD8 clonotypes were shared. Because the study included only a small number of donors, the genetic and exposure-history diversity represented was limited. Even with the large sequencing depth, rarefaction of the sorted-subset datasets indicated that sequencing was incomplete. Sampling was restricted to blood, and TCR repertoires in tissues likely differ from the TCR repertoires found in blood. Based on pairwise subsampling, the degree of clonotype sharing among donors was expected to be affected by sequencing depth. Larger estimated clonotype richness was generally found for naive subsets than for memory subsets.

Relative to germline, V is missing 2 bases and J is missing 4 bases, with 7 bases of the junction outside any gene match. The CDR3 has 15 amino acids, counting the end cysteine and phenylalanine. Only the CDR3 part of the read is kept: 45 bases, read in frame from the first base. The germline V gene specifies SGHVS as CDR1 and FQNEAQ as CDR2. This TCR was recovered from a man between 18 and 29 years old in good health. Some clones in this sample may be carry-over from other donors' samples. The specimen was naive CD4+ T cells from PBMCs. Reading the label with the study, this specimen's cell subset or site is: CD45RA+ positively selected. This chain is built from TRBV7-8 and TRBJ2-7, and 8 junction bases match TRBD2. For the CDR3, the sequence is CASSLPSGSVYEQYF. In nucleotides, the sequence is TGTGCCAGCAGCTTACCCAGCGGGAGCGTTTACGAGCAGTACTTC. Where the CDR3 stops, the reference TRBV7-8 and TRBJ2-7 genes take over; the full variable domain is GAGVSQSPRYKVAKRGQDVALRCDPISGHVSLFWYQQALGQGPEFLTYFQNEAQLDKSGLPSDRFFAERPEGSVSTLKIQRTQQEDSAVYLCASSLPSGSVYEQYFGPGTRLTVT.